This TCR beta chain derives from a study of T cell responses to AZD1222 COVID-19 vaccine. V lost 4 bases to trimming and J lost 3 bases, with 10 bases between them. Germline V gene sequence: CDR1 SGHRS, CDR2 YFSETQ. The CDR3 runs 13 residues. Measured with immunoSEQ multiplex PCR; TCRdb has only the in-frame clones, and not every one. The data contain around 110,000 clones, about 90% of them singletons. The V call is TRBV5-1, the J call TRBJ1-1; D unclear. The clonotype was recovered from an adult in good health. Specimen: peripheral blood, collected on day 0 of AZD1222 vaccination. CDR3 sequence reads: CASSQTPDTEAFF. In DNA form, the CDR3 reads TGCGCCAGCAGCCAGACACCTGACACTGAAGCTTTCTTT.